This T cell receptor beta chain was obtained from a study of cytomegalovirus exposure and HLA in healthy donors. The CDR3 has 14 amino acids. V gave up 3 bases and J gave up 3 bases; unmatched junction bases: 8. The germline V gene encodes CDR1 SQVTM and CDR2 ANQGSEA. Findings of the study overall: In a later analysis, TCR beta V- and J-gene trimming was associated with a missense DCLRE1C variant. Rarity held for most TCR sequences, but there were some public TCRs that occurred in many donors.

The PCR used 60 Vbeta and 13 Jbeta primers. Data came from immunoSEQ multiplex PCR; TCRdb stores just in-frame clones and leaves some out. The table includes 150,000 to 200,000 clones, around 80% detected once. In regard to this clone: What it binds is unknown.

The chain joins TRBV29-1 to TRBJ2-7; 7 nucleotides align to TRBD2. Sequencing input: PBMCs. This receptor was taken from a man aged 18 to 35 in good health and CMV-seropositive. CDR3 DNA sequence: TGCAGCGTTGAGGGGGAGGGAGGCCTCTACGAGCAGTACTTC. As protein: CSVEGEGGLYEQYF.